This T cell receptor beta chain came from a study of T-cell memory formation after mild COVID-19. Study at large: Clusters of TCRs were largely donor specific. Study-level results: SARS-CoV-2 specificity was not confirmed for second-wave clones peaking on day 37. Clones shrinking between day 15 and 85 showed a balanced CD4/CD8 split, and those that grew later tilted toward CD4+.

TCR alpha and TCR beta cDNA libraries carrying sample barcodes and UMIs came from 5'RACE with constant-segment primers. One entry per CDR3 protein, called by TCRdb with MiXCR from the 5' RACE reads. The profile covers 300,000 to 400,000 distinct CDR3 sequences, with about an eighth appearing a single time and 20% to 25% taken by the ten largest. This clonotype was observed many times. What it binds is unknown. Trimming took 9 bases from V and 0 from J, leaving 14 bases between them. The CDR3 is 14 amino acids. Germline V CDR1 and CDR2: MGHRA, YSYEKL. Input material: PBMCs or a T cell subset sorted from them (not recorded which). V usage is TRBV4-1 and J usage is TRBJ1-1; a weak D match, TRBD1 (5 bases). The source is a man aged 18 to 30 who had mild COVID-19 (a few samples of this study predate the infection). Cell type and time point are not known. The CDR3 region has the DNA TGCGCCAGTCGGGGCCTAACAGTGAACACTGAAGCTTTCTTT. Its translation is CASRGLTVNTEAFF.